The subject of this entry is one T cell receptor (beta chain). In the original processing: Amplified reference gene primers provided the basis for estimating nucleated cell counts. Libraries were prepared by immunoSEQ multiplex PCR; TCRdb keeps only in-frame clonotypes and omits some of them. From that table come the V and J calls and clone size; the DNA was used to work out D and trimming. The table includes over 150,000 clones, more than 75% detected once. This sample stems from a study of blood T cell repertoires in COVID-19. For the study at large: The study drew acute and convalescent COVID-19 samples from the United States, Italy and Spain. The analysed material was cDNA or gDNA that came from T cells, B-cell-depleted T cells, or PBMCs.

The CDR3 sequence is 16 residues long. Germline loops: CDR1 SGHTA, CDR2 FQGTGA. Trimming removed 7 bases from V and 0 bases from J, with 19 bases in between. The receptor comes from a woman aged 18-29 years who had recovered from COVID-19. The chain links TRBV7-3 to TRBJ2-7; the D is unclear. Sequencing was carried out using peripheral blood. The CDR3: CASNADTSTSSYEQYV. The DNA for the CDR3 is TGTGCCAGCAACGCCGACACTTCCACCAGCTCCTACGAGCAGTACGTC.